This T cell receptor (beta chain) was captured by sequencing in a study of somatic mutations in cytotoxic T cells in rheumatoid arthritis. The overall study: Using a FACSAria II or Sony SH800, a portion of the V beta antibody-stained T-cell populations were flow-sorted at nearly 100% purity, and among those populations were V beta1+ cells that were then sequenced for TCRB.

Of note for this clone: Its antigen is not known.

The data were produced by immunoSEQ multiplex PCR, yet TCRdb's version contains in-frame clones alone and is incomplete. The table lists 17,000 or so clones, roughly 80% of them singletons, with approximately 4.6% in the top ten. The study, taken as a whole, reports: Age-matched healthy controls and rheumatoid arthritis patients had CD8+ T-cell clonality that did not differ significantly.

This CDR3 spans 16 amino acids. Germline-derived CDR1 and CDR2 are MNHNS and SASEGT. V lost 3 bases and J lost 2; bases outside the gene matches: 3. The receptor was isolated from an adult with rheumatoid arthritis. The sequencing sample was made of CD8+ T cells sorted from blood. This chain connects TRBV6-1 to TRBJ2-3; TRBD2 matches at 12 bases. Here the CDR3 DNA reads TGTGCCAGCAGTGACGGGACTAGCGGGCCCACAGATACGCAGTATTTT. Protein sequence: CASSDGTSGPTDTQYF.